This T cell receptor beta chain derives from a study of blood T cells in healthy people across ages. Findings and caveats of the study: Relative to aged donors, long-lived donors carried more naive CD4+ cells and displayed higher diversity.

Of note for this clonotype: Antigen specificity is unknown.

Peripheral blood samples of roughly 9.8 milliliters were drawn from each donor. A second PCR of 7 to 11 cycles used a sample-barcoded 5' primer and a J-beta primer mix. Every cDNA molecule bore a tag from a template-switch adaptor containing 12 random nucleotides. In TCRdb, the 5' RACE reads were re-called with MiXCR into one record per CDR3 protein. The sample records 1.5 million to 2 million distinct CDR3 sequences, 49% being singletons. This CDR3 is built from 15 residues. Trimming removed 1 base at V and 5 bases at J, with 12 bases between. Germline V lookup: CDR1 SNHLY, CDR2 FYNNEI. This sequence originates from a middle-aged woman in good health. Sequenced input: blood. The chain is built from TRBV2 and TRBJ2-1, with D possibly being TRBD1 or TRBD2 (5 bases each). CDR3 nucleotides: TGTGCCAGCAGTGAAGTTCTAGTGGGGGACAATGAGCAGTTCTTC. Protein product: CASSEVLVGDNEQFF.